This T cell receptor (beta chain) emerged from a study of cytomegalovirus exposure and HLA in healthy donors. Study-wide results and limits: In vitro work confirmed that a few CMV-associated chains recognize CMV antigens.

On this clone itself: Its antigen is unknown.

The primer mix had 60 Vbeta and 13 Jbeta primers. Method: immunoSEQ multiplex PCR; TCRdb's copy keeps in-frame clones and lacks some. The table includes some 120,000 clones, roughly 69% detected once. The trim removed 6 bases at V and 4 bases at J, leaving 12 bases unmatched. The germline gives CDR1 SNHLY, CDR2 FYNNEI. The CDR3 is 15 amino acids. The source of this sequence is a woman between 40 and 55 years old in good health and CMV-seropositive. The chain carries TRBV2 and TRBJ2-7; TRBD2 aligns across 7 bases. Sequencing was carried out using PBMCs. This CDR3 reads CASSSSGRASYEQYF. In nucleotides, the CDR3 is TGTGCCAGCAGCTCTAGCGGAAGGGCTTCGTACGAGCAGTACTTC.